The 24 T cell receptor beta chains presented below share a single source sample, sequenced in a study of Ad26.COV2.S vaccination and SARS-CoV-2 variants. The treatment is: some 19 received Ad26.COV2.S at low or high dose, single or two shots; roughly 5 received placebo; per-sample allocation not given. Sampling was done on day 63 after the first vaccine or placebo injection. Profiled with immunoSEQ multiplex PCR; TCRdb holds only in-frame clones, not every one. The sample records 430,000 or so clones, roughly 87% being singletons. This specimen was peripheral blood, taken in a trial of Ad26.COV2.S vaccine versus placebo. The source of these receptors is a person aged 18-60 years who received the Ad26.COV2.S COVID-19 vaccine or a placebo.

The chain is built from TRBV7-2 and TRBJ1-5; D is unclear. The V gene's germline CDR1 is SGHTA and CDR2 FQGNSA. CDR3 length equals 16 residues. V was shortened by 6 bases and J by 4 bases, with 19 bases between the two germline ends. The CDR3 sequence is CASSLPDWYGNQPQHF. The CDR3 DNA follows: TGTGCCAGCAGTTTGCCGGACTGGTATGGGAATCAGCCCCAGCATTTT.

CDR3 loop: CAWSLRGDWTGVSNQPQHF. In DNA form, the CDR3 reads TGTGCCTGGAGCCTAAGAGGTGATTGGACAGGGGTAAGCAATCAGCCCCAGCATTTT. The rearrangement uses TRBV30 and TRBJ1-5; 9 bases are shared with TRBD1. Germline CDR1 GTSNPN, CDR2 SVGIG (reference sequence). The CDR3 is 19 residues long. Trimming cost V 3 bases and J 1 base; bases outside gene matches: 16.

The chain has TRBV11-2 and TRBJ2-5; possibly TRBD1 or TRBD2 for D (5 bases each). Per the germline V gene, CDR1 is SGHAT and CDR2 is FQNNGV. Trimming removed 6 bases at V and 5 bases at J, with 16 bases between. The CDR3 loop spans 14 amino acids. This chain's CDR3 is CASSTGALGETQYF. CDR3 nucleotide sequence: TGTGCCAGCAGTACCGGGGCCCTTGGGGAGACCCAGTACTTC.

A remark on this clone: The sample holds other DNA sequences that translate to the same CDR3. DNA for the CDR3: TGTGCCAGCCAGGGGGAGAACTATGGCTACACCTTC. Its translation: CASQGENYGYTF. V gene TRBV6-5 combines with J gene TRBJ1-2; 7 positions agree with TRBD1. The germline V gene has CDR1 MNHEY and CDR2 SVGAGI. Trimming removed 8 bases from V and 2 bases from J; junction bases left unmatched: 2. The CDR3 length is 12 residues.

V is TRBV24-1 and J is TRBJ2-2, with 12 bases matching TRBD2. Trimming removed 4 bases from V and 9 bases from J; junction bases left unmatched: 14. Germline assignment: CDR1 KGHDR and CDR2 SFDVKD. CDR3 length equals 18 residues. CDR3 nucleotide sequence: TGTGCCACCAGTGAACGACTAGCGGGAGTGGGGGGTCCCCGGGAGCTGTTTTTT. Translation gives CATSERLAGVGGPRELFF.

V usage is TRBV5-6 and J usage is TRBJ1-5, with a tentative D call TRBD1 (5 bases). The CDR3 spans 16 residues. V gave up 0 bases and J gave up 4 bases, with 14 bases separating them. The V gene's germline CDR1 is SGHDT and CDR2 YYEEEE. CDR3 nucleotide sequence: TGTGCCAGCAGCTTGGCCAGGGCAGGAAGAAATCAGCCCCAGCATTTT. Its translation: CASSLARAGRNQPQHF.

The rearrangement links TRBV18 to TRBJ2-1; tentatively, D is TRBD2 (5 bases). The CDR3 has 13 residues. Germline assignment: CDR1 KGHSH and CDR2 LQKENI. V shed 2 bases and J shed 8 bases, with 10 bases lying between them. DNA for the CDR3: TGTGCCAGCTCACCAAGCTCCGGGGATGAGCAGTTCTTC. Translation gives CASSPSSGDEQFF. Drawing the rest from reference TRBV18 and TRBJ2-1, the complete variable domain is NAGVMQNPRHLVRRRGQEARLRCSPMKGHSHVYWYRQLPEEGLKFMVYLQKENIIDESGMPKERFSAEFPKEGPSILRIQQVVRGDSAAYFCASSPSSGDEQFFGPGTRLTVL.

V gene TRBV4-1 combines with J gene TRBJ2-5; the match to TRBD2 covers 9 bases. Trimming took 4 bases from V and 4 from J; bases not matched to a gene: 16. Germline V gene data show CDR1 as MGHRA and CDR2 as YSYEKL. The length of the CDR3 is 18 residues. The chain's CDR3 is CASSRTALTTSGGETQYF. The CDR3, as DNA: TGCGCCAGCAGCCGCACCGCCTTAACGACTAGCGGAGGAGAGACCCAGTACTTC.

CDR3 sequence: CASSLGQGAVYEQYF. CDR3 nucleotides: TGCGCCAGCAGTCTAGGACAGGGGGCTGTCTACGAGCAGTACTTC. The chain uses TRBV5-1 and TRBJ2-7; 11 positions match TRBD1. The CDR3 extends over 15 amino acids. The V and J ends lost 5 bases and 3 bases, in that order; junction bases with no gene match: 7. Germline CDR1 and CDR2: SGHRS and YFSETQ.

The chain combines TRBV27 with TRBJ1-2; TRBD1 matches 9 bases. Trimming at V came to 3 bases and at J to 8 bases, leaving 4 bases not matched to a gene. Germline-derived CDR1 and CDR2 are MNHEY and SMNVEV (reference sequence). There are 13 residues in the CDR3. As DNA, the CDR3 is TGTGCCAGCAGTTTGGGGACAGGGTGGGGCTACACCTTC. Translation gives CASSLGTGWGYTF.

The chain links TRBV7-9 to TRBJ2-5; the D gene is possibly TRBD2 (7 bases). The germline gives CDR1 SEHNR, CDR2 FQNEAQ (reference sequence). The CDR3 sequence is 18 residues long. V was cut by 5 bases and J by 2 bases, with 24 bases left in between. CDR3 loop: CASSLLPWSGGTQETQYF. The CDR3 DNA reads TGTGCCAGCAGCCTCCTCCCGTGGTCGGGGGGCACACAAGAGACCCAGTACTTC.

J is TRBJ1-2 and V is TRBV5-1; unclear D gene. CDR3 length equals 14 residues. The V end lost 4 bases, the J end lost 8 bases, and 18 bases lay between the germline ends. Germline V gives CDR1 SGHRS, CDR2 YFSETQ. CDR3 DNA sequence: TGCGCCAGCAGCGACCGCCCCCACCGGGAGGGCTACACCTTC. Amino acid sequence: CASSDRPHREGYTF. Combining the CDR3 with reference TRBV5-1 and TRBJ1-2 gives the whole variable domain KAGVTQTPRYLIKTRGQQVTLSCSPISGHRSVSWYQQTPGQGLQFLFEYFSETQRNKGNFPGRFSGRQFSNSRSEMNVSTLELGDSALYLCASSDRPHREGYTFGSGTRLTVV.

This sequence joins TRBV4-1 and TRBJ2-5; D tentatively reads TRBD1 or TRBD2 (5 bases each). V lost 0 bases and J 7 bases, leaving 12 bases between the germline ends. This CDR3 spans 14 amino acids. CDR1 and CDR2 (germline): MGHRA, YSYEKL. CDR3 bases: TGCGCCAGCAGCCAAGAAGCCGGGGCCGGGACCCAGTACTTC. This gives the protein CASSQEAGAGTQYF.

The chain links TRBV5-1 to TRBJ1-6; TRBD1 matches 7 bases. V shed 0 bases and J 7 bases; nucleotides not matched to a gene: 4. The CDR3 runs 15 residues. Per the germline V gene, CDR1 is SGHRS and CDR2 is YFSETQ. The CDR3 spells CASSLVSGGNSPLHF. In DNA, the CDR3 is TGCGCCAGCAGCTTGGTATCAGGGGGGAATTCACCCCTCCACTTT.

The chain couples TRBV6-5 to TRBJ2-5; 8 bases are a match to TRBD1. The CDR3 spans 14 residues. Germline V gives CDR1 MNHEY, CDR2 SVGAGI. Trimming cost V 8 bases and J 3 bases; bases outside gene matches: 8. The CDR3 loop reads CASVQDRVKETQYF. In DNA form, the CDR3 reads TGTGCCAGCGTTCAGGACAGGGTCAAAGAGACCCAGTACTTC.

This chain joins TRBV9 and TRBJ1-1, with D possibly being TRBD1 (6 bases). This CDR3 region has 16 residues. In germline, CDR1 is SGDLS, CDR2 YYNGEE. V was pared by 0 bases and J by 1 base, with 13 bases between. For the CDR3, the DNA is TGTGCCAGCAGCGTAGATAGCAGGGGATGGAACACTGAAGCTTTCTTT. Translation gives CASSVDSRGWNTEAFF.

The chain combines TRBV27 with TRBJ2-7; the D gene is possibly TRBD2 (7 bases). Trimming pared 0 bases from V and 4 bases from J, leaving 13 bases between. Looked up from germline, CDR1 is MNHEY and CDR2 is SMNVEV (reference sequence). This CDR3 spans 15 amino acids. This chain's CDR3 is CASSLSGGGGYEQYV. The CDR3 bases are TGTGCCAGCAGTTTATCGGGAGGGGGAGGTTACGAGCAGTACGTC.

This chain uses TRBV30 with TRBJ1-5; the D gene is possibly TRBD1 (6 bases). Trimming left V 0 bases short and J 3 bases short, with 15 bases between. CDR3 length: 16 residues. Germline V CDR1 and CDR2: GTSNPN, SVGIG (reference sequence). The CDR3, as DNA: TGTGCCTGGAGTGTTTGGGGGGCTTCTGTCAATCAGCCCCAGCATTTT. Amino acid sequence: CAWSVWGASVNQPQHF.

The table lists this clone with a few counts. The V call is TRBV7-2, the J call TRBJ2-3; either TRBD1 or TRBD2 may supply D (5 bases each). The CDR3 totals 15 residues. Looked up from germline, CDR1 is SGHTA and CDR2 is FQGNSA. V lost 2 bases and J lost 9, with 18 bases in between. The CDR3 sequence is CASSLILAGDLTQYF. The CDR3 DNA reads as TGTGCCAGCAGCTTAATACTTGCCGGGGACCTGACGCAGTATTTT.

This chain joins TRBV6-1 and TRBJ2-7; no clear D. CDR3 size: 15 residues. Trimming took 1 base from V and 0 from J, leaving 10 bases between them. Germline V gives CDR1 MNHNS, CDR2 SASEGT. This CDR3 reads CASSEGAASSYEQYF. For the CDR3, the DNA is TGTGCCAGCAGTGAAGGGGCCGCCTCCTCCTACGAGCAGTACTTC.

The rearrangement joins TRBV3-1 (or the pseudogene TRBV3-2) to TRBJ2-3; D might be TRBD1 (5 bases). Per germline, CDR1 LGHDT and CDR2 YNNKEL (reference sequence). Between the trimmed V and J ends, which lost 1 base and 1 base, there was a span of 21 bases. The CDR3 length is 19 residues. For the CDR3, the DNA is TGTGCCAGCAGCCAAGGGGCAGACAGTTTTGATTGGGGCACAGATACGCAGTATTTT. Translated: CASSQGADSFDWGTDTQYF.

The chain links TRBV5-1 to TRBJ1-1; no firm D call. Trimming removed 4 bases from V and 0 bases from J, with 7 bases in between. The CDR3 is 13 amino acids. Germline-derived CDR1 and CDR2 are SGHRS and YFSETQ. The CDR3 here is CASSVTLNTEAFF. The DNA of the CDR3 is TGCGCCAGCAGCGTGACATTGAACACTGAAGCTTTCTTT.

The chain recombines TRBV4-2 with TRBJ2-1; 7 nucleotides line up with TRBD2. Germline loops: CDR1 LGHNA, CDR2 YNFKEQ. Trimming took 0 bases from V and 3 from J; bases not matched to a gene: 2. The CDR3 contains 15 residues. The chain's CDR3 is CASSQEGLIYNEQFF. The DNA for the CDR3 is TGTGCCAGCAGCCAAGAGGGACTAATCTACAATGAGCAGTTCTTC.

CDR3 in amino acids: CAARGGETQYF. The CDR3 DNA is TGTGCCGCCAGGGGGGGAGAGACCCAGTACTTC. The chain is built from TRBV10-3 and TRBJ2-5, with D tentatively TRBD1 or TRBD2 (7 bases each). Trimming shortened V by 11 bases and J by 4 bases, and 11 bases separated the two germline ends. The germline V gene has CDR1 ENHRY and CDR2 SYGVKD. This CDR3 is built from 11 residues.